This record concerns one T cell receptor beta chain sequence. The entry originates in a study of blood T cell repertoires in COVID-19. Clones were read by immunoSEQ multiplex PCR, and TCRdb kept only the in-frame ones, dropping some. Counted here are about 250,000 clones, 80% to 90% occurring once; the ten biggest clones make up approximately 1.4%. Germline V gene sequence: CDR1 SGHDN, CDR2 FVKESK. Deletions cut 6 bases from V and 1 base from J, with 12 bases between. The length of the CDR3 is 14 residues. The source is an older man with acute or convalescent COVID-19. The V gene is TRBV14, the J gene TRBJ2-5, with D possibly TRBD2 on 5 matching bases. The sample taken for sequencing was peripheral blood. CDR3 loop: CASSVLLGQETQYF. The CDR3 bases are TGTGCCAGCAGTGTGTTACTAGGCCAAGAGACCCAGTACTTC.